This passage covers 30 T cell receptor beta chains from one sample sequenced in a study of T cell changes during pregnancy in multiple sclerosis. Clones were sequenced by immunoSEQ multiplex PCR, and TCRdb holds only the in-frame ones, with some missing. The data contain 30,000 to 40,000 clones, about nine tenths of them singletons. The sequenced sample was CD4+ T cells from peripheral blood mononuclear cells, obtained in the third trimester of pregnancy. These receptors were taken from a female donor in good health, enrolled as a control in a pregnancy study.

This clone was recorded once. This chain connects TRBV10-3 to TRBJ1-5, with D perhaps matching TRBD1 (5 bases). Germline V gives CDR1 ENHRY, CDR2 SYGVKD. The V end lost 5 bases, the J end lost 7 bases, and 12 bases lay between the germline ends. CDR3 size: 13 residues. The CDR3: CAISRGSEQPQHF. CDR3 sequence (DNA): TGTGCCATCAGTAGGGGCAGCGAACAGCCCCAGCATTTT.

This CDR3 reads CAWSVRQSGANVLTF. The CDR3 DNA sequence: TGTGCCTGGAGTGTACGCCAGTCTGGGGCCAACGTCCTGACTTTC. The V gene is TRBV30, the J gene TRBJ2-6; D remains ambiguous. CDR1 GTSNPN and CDR2 SVGIG come from the germline V gene (reference sequence). The CDR3 runs to 15 residues. V was trimmed by 0 bases and J by 1 base, leaving 7 bases between them.

The chain uses TRBV4-3 and TRBJ2-7; TRBD2 matches 14 bases. The germline V gene has CDR1 LGHNA and CDR2 YSLEER. CDR3 length: 15 amino acids. Trimming cost V 4 bases and J 7 bases; bases outside gene matches: 6. CDR3 nucleotides: TGCGCCAGCAGCCGAGGGACTAGCGGGAGTTGGGAGCAGTACTTC. The encoded protein is CASSRGTSGSWEQYF.

The J gene is TRBJ1-2, the V gene TRBV5-1; TRBD1 matches at 9 bases. The CDR3 has 15 amino acids. Germline CDR1 is SGHRS and CDR2 is YFSETQ. The trim removed 0 bases at V and 8 bases at J, leaving 8 bases unmatched. The CDR3 loop is CASSLVGGQGSGYTF. The CDR3 DNA follows: TGCGCCAGCAGCTTGGTGGGGGGACAGGGAAGCGGCTACACCTTC.

This rearrangement joins TRBV19 to TRBJ1-4; perhaps TRBD1 as D (5 bases). V lost 3 bases and J lost 7, with 12 bases in between. CDR3 length: 14 residues. The germline V gene encodes CDR1 LNHDA and CDR2 SQIVND (reference sequence). CDR3 loop: CASSIWGGAEKLFF. CDR3 nucleotides: TGTGCCAGTAGTATCTGGGGCGGAGCTGAAAAACTGTTTTTT.

This clone was detected once. This chain uses TRBV7-6 with TRBJ2-5; D gene unclear. The germline CDR1 and CDR2 sequences are SGHVS and FNYEAQ. This CDR3 has 13 amino acids. V lost 2 bases and J 5 bases, leaving 9 bases between the germline ends. CDR3 amino acids: CASSLSRMETQYF. The DNA for the CDR3 is TGTGCCAGCAGCTTATCTAGGATGGAGACCCAGTACTTC.

This chain joins TRBV7-8 and TRBJ1-2; the D gene is possibly TRBD1 (5 bases). The CDR3 length is 14 residues. Germline CDR1 SGHVS, CDR2 FQNEAQ. V dropped 5 bases and J dropped 2 bases, with 12 bases sitting between them. The CDR3 sequence is CASSPRRGNYGYTF. DNA for the CDR3: TGTGCCAGCAGCCCTCGCCGGGGGAACTATGGCTACACCTTC.

This sequence joins TRBV5-1 and TRBJ2-3; TRBD2 is a possible D gene (6 bases). CDR1 and CDR2 from the germline V gene are SGHRS and YFSETQ. The CDR3 runs 14 residues. V lost 2 bases to trimming and J lost 5 bases, with 12 bases between them. CDR3 nucleotides: TGCGCCAGCAGCTTAACGGGAGCTCAAGATACGCAGTATTTT. It codes for CASSLTGAQDTQYF.

The rearrangement joins TRBV15 to TRBJ1-5; D is undetermined. The ends were cut back, 0 bases at V and 6 bases at J, with 12 bases in the middle. The CDR3 has 15 residues. Germline V gene lookup returns CDR1 LNHNV and CDR2 YYDKDF (reference sequence). As DNA, the CDR3 is TGTGCCACCAGCAGAGACCCCGGAGGGAGTCAGCCCCAGCATTTT. Residues: CATSRDPGGSQPQHF.

This chain connects TRBV7-8 to TRBJ2-2; D is ambiguous. The V gene's germline CDR1 is SGHVS and CDR2 FQNEAQ. There are 14 residues in the CDR3. The ends were cut back, 2 bases at V and 5 bases at J, with 9 bases in the middle. DNA for the CDR3: TGTGCCAGCAGCTTAAGTGCGGCGACCGGGGAGCTGTTTTTT. Translating it yields CASSLSAATGELFF.

The chain has TRBV11-2 and TRBJ2-3; 12 bases are shared with TRBD2. Germline trimming cut 6 bases from V and 1 base from J; bases unmatched to any gene: 8. Germline V gene sequence: CDR1 SGHAT, CDR2 FQNNGV. The CDR3 consists of 17 residues. CDR3 coding DNA: TGTGCCAGCAGTTCCGGACTAGCGGGGACCGGCACAGATACGCAGTATTTT. Its translation: CASSSGLAGTGTDTQYF.

The V call is TRBV6-1, the J call TRBJ2-1, with 9 bases aligning to TRBD2. The V segment lost 6 bases and the J segment 5 bases; nucleotides outside the gene matches: 2. Germline V CDR1 and CDR2: MNHNS, SASEGT. The CDR3 extends over 13 amino acids. The CDR3: CASRAGGNNEQFF. Here the CDR3 DNA reads TGTGCCAGCAGGGCGGGGGGGAACAATGAGCAGTTCTTC.

V and J are TRBV6-5 and TRBJ2-7; 11 bases align to TRBD2. From germline, CDR1 is MNHEY and CDR2 SVGAGI. Losses at the gene ends were 6 bases for V and 0 bases for J; bases not matched to a gene: 4. This CDR3 is 15 amino acids long. The CDR3 DNA reads as TGTGCCAGCAGAACCGGACTAGCGGGCTCCTACGAGCAGTACTTC. It codes for CASRTGLAGSYEQYF.

This clone was observed a single time. The J gene is TRBJ1-1, the V gene TRBV15; D is perhaps TRBD1 (6 bases). The CDR3 contains 13 residues. Between the trimmed V and J ends, which lost 8 bases and 1 base, there was a span of 11 bases. Germline V CDR1 and CDR2: LNHNV, YYDKDF (reference sequence). As DNA, the CDR3 is TGTGCCACCTCTTGGGGGCCGAACACTGAAGCTTTCTTT. Amino acid sequence: CATSWGPNTEAFF.

The rearrangement uses TRBV10-3 and TRBJ1-2; D gene uncertain. The V gene lost 0 bases and the J gene lost 8 bases, with 16 bases spanning the gap. The CDR3 extends over 15 amino acids. CDR1 is ENHRY, CDR2 SYGVKD, per germline. In DNA form, the CDR3 reads TGTGCCATCAGTGAGTCGAGGTCAGCCCGAGGGGGCTACACCTTC. Its translation is CAISESRSARGGYTF.

The gene calls are TRBV5-6 and TRBJ2-6; D remains ambiguous. The V gene lost 4 bases and the J gene lost 0 bases, with 5 bases spanning the gap. Germline-derived CDR1 and CDR2 are SGHDT and YYEEEE. The CDR3 contains 14 residues. The CDR3 loop is CASSDSSGANVLTF. The CDR3 nucleotides read TGTGCCAGCAGCGACTCCTCTGGGGCCAACGTCCTGACTTTC.

V usage is TRBV19 and J usage is TRBJ2-2; D possibly corresponds to TRBD2 (5 bases). The CDR3 has 13 amino acids. The V end lost 5 bases, the J end lost 8 bases, and 12 bases lay between the germline ends. Germline V gene data show CDR1 as LNHDA and CDR2 as SQIVND (reference sequence). CDR3 in amino acids: CASSWQRRGELFF. CDR3 coding DNA: TGTGCCAGTAGTTGGCAGCGGCGGGGGGAGCTGTTTTTT. Full variable domain (missing parts from reference TRBV19 and TRBJ2-2): DGGITQSPKYLFRKEGQNVTLSCEQNLNHDAMYWYRQDPGQGLRLIYYSQIVNDFQKGDIAEGYSVSREKKESFPLTVTSAQKNPTAFYLCASSWQRRGELFFGEGSRLTVL.

The chain combines TRBV19 with TRBJ2-3; D is possibly TRBD2 (5 bases). The CDR3 spans 15 residues. With 4 bases removed from V and 2 bases from J, the gap between germline ends came to 13 bases. CDR1 and CDR2 (germline): LNHDA, SQIVND (reference sequence). The CDR3 nucleotides are TGTGCCAGTAGTAGACGGCCCGACTACACAGATACGCAGTATTTT. Translating it yields CASSRRPDYTDTQYF.

Only one count was recorded for this clone. The rearrangement uses TRBV30 and TRBJ2-5; the match to TRBD1 covers 9 bases. Germline assignment: CDR1 GTSNPN and CDR2 SVGIG (reference sequence). CDR3 size: 16 residues. V dropped 3 bases and J dropped 4; count of bases not matched to a gene: 12. CDR3 coding DNA: TGTGCCTGGAGCCAAGAGGGCGGGACAGGGTTAGAGACCCAGTACTTC. Translating gives CAWSQEGGTGLETQYF.

This rearrangement joins TRBV9 to TRBJ1-6; 7 bases are shared with TRBD1. Germline loops: CDR1 SGDLS, CDR2 YYNGEE. Trimming cost V 2 bases and J 7 bases; bases outside gene matches: 9. CDR3 size: 16 residues. The CDR3 nucleotides are TGTGCCAGCAGCGTCTACGGGACAGATCTCAATTCACCCCTCCACTTT. It is translated as CASSVYGTDLNSPLHF.

The chain carries TRBV7-9 and TRBJ2-7; D gene uncertain. V lost 3 bases and J 4 bases, leaving 7 bases between the germline ends. Germline V gene lookup returns CDR1 SEHNR and CDR2 FQNEAQ (reference sequence). CDR3 length: 12 residues. In nucleotides, the CDR3 is TGTGCCAGCAGCTTCACAGCATACGAGCAGTACTTC. Its translation is CASSFTAYEQYF.

This chain joins TRBV2 and TRBJ2-7, with D perhaps matching TRBD2 (7 bases). Trimming took 3 bases from V and 4 from J, leaving 16 bases between them. Per the germline V gene, CDR1 is SNHLY and CDR2 is FYNNEI. This CDR3 is 15 amino acids long. The CDR3 reads CASSEAAGAFYEQYF. For the CDR3, the DNA is TGTGCCAGCAGTGAGGCCGCGGGGGCTTTTTACGAGCAGTACTTC.

This rearrangement joins TRBV18 to TRBJ1-2; TRBD1 might be the D (5 bases). V was clipped by 3 bases and J by 4 bases, with 15 bases between them. This CDR3 has 15 amino acids. Germline V gene data show CDR1 as KGHSH and CDR2 as LQKENI. CDR3 amino acids: CASSPGGTKGYGYTF. As DNA, the CDR3 is TGTGCCAGCTCACCGGGGGGTACAAAGGGCTATGGCTACACCTTC.

This clone was recorded only once. This rearrangement joins TRBV14 to TRBJ2-1; the D gene is possibly TRBD2 (5 bases). With 2 bases removed from V and 7 bases from J, the gap between germline ends came to 12 bases. The CDR3 loop spans 14 amino acids. CDR1 is SGHDN, CDR2 FVKESK, per germline. The CDR3 DNA sequence: TGTGCCAGCAGCCAATTCCGGACGGGGAATGAGCAGTTCTTC. Its protein product is CASSQFRTGNEQFF.

The chain carries TRBV5-1 and TRBJ2-1; 8 bases are a match to TRBD2. J lost 7 bases, V lost 1 base, and 4 bases had no gene match. Germline lookup yields CDR1 SGHRS and CDR2 YFSETQ. CDR3 length: 14 residues. CDR3 sequence reads: CASSLSGRGNEQFF. DNA for the CDR3: TGCGCCAGCAGCTTGAGCGGGAGAGGGAATGAGCAGTTCTTC. Filled out from reference TRBV5-1 and TRBJ2-1, the complete variable domain reads KAGVTQTPRYLIKTRGQQVTLSCSPISGHRSVSWYQQTPGQGLQFLFEYFSETQRNKGNFPGRFSGRQFSNSRSEMNVSTLELGDSALYLCASSLSGRGNEQFFGPGTRLTVL.

The CDR3: CASSLMGGDGGYTF. DNA for the CDR3: TGTGCCAGCAGCTTAATGGGGGGGGATGGTGGCTACACCTTC. The chain has TRBV7-3 and TRBJ1-2, with D perhaps matching TRBD1 (5 bases). Germline loops: CDR1 SGHTA, CDR2 FQGTGA. The CDR3 runs to 14 residues. V was shortened by 1 base and J by 7 bases, with 13 bases between the two germline ends.

This rearrangement joins TRBV7-2 to TRBJ2-3, with D perhaps matching TRBD1 (5 bases). Trimming removed 4 bases at V and 2 bases at J, with 22 bases between. The germline V gene has CDR1 SGHTA and CDR2 FQGNSA. The CDR3 is 18 residues long. DNA of the CDR3: TGTGCCAGCAGCTCAAACCTGATGACAGTCGACCACACAGATACGCAGTATTTT. This sequence encodes CASSSNLMTVDHTDTQYF.

The rearrangement links TRBV6-5 to TRBJ2-6, with D possibly being TRBD1 (5 bases). The CDR3 is 15 amino acids. Trimming left V 1 base short and J 2 bases short, with 6 bases between. Germline V lookup: CDR1 MNHEY, CDR2 SVGAGI. CDR3 amino acids: CASSYFRAGANVLTF. The CDR3 DNA follows: TGTGCCAGCAGTTACTTCAGGGCTGGGGCCAACGTCCTGACTTTC.

This clone was seen only a few times. The chain couples TRBV6-6 to TRBJ1-2; 8 bases are shared with TRBD1. Trimming cost V 5 bases and J 3 bases; bases outside gene matches: 8. Germline V gene lookup returns CDR1 MNHNY and CDR2 SVGAGI (reference sequence). This CDR3 has 15 amino acids. The CDR3 loop is CASSQVRGPYYGYTF. In DNA form, the CDR3 reads TGTGCCAGCAGTCAAGTCAGGGGGCCGTACTATGGCTACACCTTC.

This clone was seen only a few times. The chain couples TRBV7-9 to TRBJ1-1; no reliable D call. V was clipped by 0 bases and J by 4 bases, with 6 bases between them. This CDR3 region has 13 residues. The germline gives CDR1 SEHNR, CDR2 FQNEAQ (reference sequence). CDR3 nucleotide sequence: TGTGCCAGCAGCTTAGCGAGTCCCACTGAAGCTTTCTTT. Translated, it gives CASSLASPTEAFF.